This T cell receptor beta chain is from a study of cytomegalovirus exposure and HLA in healthy donors. Findings of the study overall: The study designated about 180 TCR beta chains cytomegalovirus-associated.

This clone was recorded a few times. Antigen unknown. It was with 60 Vbeta and 13 Jbeta primers that the PCR ran. The method was immunoSEQ multiplex PCR; TCRdb's version includes in-frame clones alone and lacks a portion of them. The sample carries about 82,000 clones, more than 60% recorded once. Germline lookup yields CDR1 SGDLS and CDR2 YYNGEE. The V and J ends lost 3 bases and 14 bases respectively, with 6 bases between them. The length of the CDR3 is 10 residues. The sequence was obtained from a human donor in good health. Sample: PBMCs. This sequence joins TRBV9 and TRBJ2-6; D call uncertain. In DNA, the CDR3 is TGTGCCAGCAGCGGCACACTCCTGACTTTC. Amino acid sequence: CASSGTLLTF.